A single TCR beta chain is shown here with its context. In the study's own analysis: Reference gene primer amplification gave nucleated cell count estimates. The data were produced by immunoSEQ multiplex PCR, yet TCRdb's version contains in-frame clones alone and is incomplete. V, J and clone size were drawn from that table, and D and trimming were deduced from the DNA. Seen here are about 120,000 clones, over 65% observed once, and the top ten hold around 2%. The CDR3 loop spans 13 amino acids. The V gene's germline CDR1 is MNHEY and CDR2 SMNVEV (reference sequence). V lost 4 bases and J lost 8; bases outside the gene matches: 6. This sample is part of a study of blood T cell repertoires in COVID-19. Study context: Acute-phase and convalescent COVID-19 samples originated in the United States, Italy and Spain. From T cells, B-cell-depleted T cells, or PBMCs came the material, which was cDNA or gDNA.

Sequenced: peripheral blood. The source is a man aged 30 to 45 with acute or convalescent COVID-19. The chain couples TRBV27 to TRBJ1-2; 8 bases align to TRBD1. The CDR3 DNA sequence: TGTGCCAGCAGTTCACAGGGGGGACGGGGCTACACCTTC. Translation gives CASSSQGGRGYTF.